Listed here are 10 T cell receptor beta chains from one sample, sequenced in a study of cytomegalovirus exposure and HLA in healthy donors. The data were produced by immunoSEQ multiplex PCR, yet TCRdb's version contains in-frame clones alone and is incomplete. The repertoire consists of fewer than 200,000 clones, with about 86% occurring once and the leading ten covering around 2.1%. The sequenced sample consisted of PBMCs. These receptors came from a young woman in good health and CMV-seronegative.

The chain is built from TRBV19 and TRBJ1-5; 10 nucleotides align to TRBD1. Germline CDR1 is LNHDA and CDR2 is SQIVND (reference sequence). The CDR3 sequence is 16 residues long. Trimming removed 4 bases from V and 2 bases from J; junction bases left unmatched: 5. The chain's CDR3 is CASSTGQGVGNQPQHF. DNA for the CDR3: TGTGCCAGTAGTACCGGACAGGGGGTTGGCAATCAGCCCCAGCATTTT.

This clone was counted only a few times. The CDR3 DNA follows: TGTGCCAGCAGCTTAGTGGGGACAGAGAAAGTCTACTATGGCTACACCTTC. Its translation is CASSLVGTEKVYYGYTF. The chain employs TRBV7-2 and TRBJ1-2; 7 bases line up with TRBD1. The V gene's germline CDR1 is SGHTA and CDR2 FQGNSA. The CDR3 is 17 residues long. After removal of 1 base from V and 3 bases from J, the junction contained 11 bases not matched to a gene.

This rearrangement joins TRBV7-8 to TRBJ1-4; a weak D match, TRBD1 (5 bases). Germline V CDR1 and CDR2: SGHVS, FQNEAQ. V lost 6 bases, J lost 8 bases, and 10 bases lay in between. The CDR3 runs 12 residues. CDR3 protein: CASSFYREKLFF. DNA for the CDR3: TGTGCCAGCAGTTTTTACAGGGAAAAACTGTTTTTT.

The gene calls are TRBV4-3 and TRBJ1-3; 7 bases agree with TRBD1. Germline CDR1 is LGHNA and CDR2 is YSLEER. This CDR3 comprises 17 residues. The J segment lost 5 bases and the V segment lost 0 bases, leaving 10 bases of the junction unmatched. The CDR3 loop reads CASSQDKGGTDRNTIYF. The CDR3 nucleotides are TGCGCCAGCAGCCAAGATAAGGGCGGGACAGATAGAAACACCATATATTTT.

This clone has more than one count but fewer than ten. CDR3 loop: CASSFGYEQYF. In DNA, the CDR3 is TGCGCCAGCAGCTTCGGTTACGAGCAGTACTTC. The gene calls are TRBV5-1 and TRBJ2-7; the D is unclear. With 2 bases removed from V and 4 bases from J, the gap between germline ends came to 4 bases. CDR1 and CDR2 (germline): SGHRS, YFSETQ. CDR3 length: 11 amino acids.

The CDR3: CASIPGGYTNTEAFF. CDR3 nucleotide sequence: TGTGCCAGCATACCAGGGGGCTACACGAACACTGAAGCTTTCTTT. The chain couples TRBV2 to TRBJ1-1; 8 nucleotides line up with TRBD1. CDR3 length equals 15 residues. V gave up 7 bases and J gave up 1 base; unmatched junction bases: 8. Germline CDR1 SNHLY, CDR2 FYNNEI.

The gene calls are TRBV9 and TRBJ1-4, with a possible D match to TRBD1 (6 bases). The CDR3 consists of 14 residues. V was trimmed by 0 bases and J by 4 bases, leaving 7 bases between them. Looked up from germline, CDR1 is SGDLS and CDR2 is YYNGEE. CDR3: CASSVGGGNEKLFF. CDR3 coding DNA: TGTGCCAGCAGCGTAGGAGGGGGTAATGAAAAACTGTTTTTT.

The rearrangement joins TRBV5-1 to TRBJ2-1, with 12 bases aligning to TRBD1. CDR1 and CDR2 from the germline V gene are SGHRS and YFSETQ. This CDR3 is built from 15 residues. Trimming cost V 4 bases and J 12 bases; bases outside gene matches: 11. The CDR3 coding sequence is TGCGCCAGCAGCCCTTTGGGGGACAGGGGGCATGGGCAGTTCTTC. Its translation is CASSPLGDRGHGQFF. Complete variable domain (other parts from reference TRBV5-1 and TRBJ2-1): KAGVTQTPRYLIKTRGQQVTLSCSPISGHRSVSWYQQTPGQGLQFLFEYFSETQRNKGNFPGRFSGRQFSNSRSEMNVSTLELGDSALYLCASSPLGDRGHGQFFGPGTRLTVL.

This chain connects TRBV4-3 to TRBJ1-1; D is uncertain. The CDR3 spans 13 residues. Germline values: CDR1 LGHNA, CDR2 YSLEER. Trimming shortened V by 2 bases and J by 3 bases, and 7 bases separated the two germline ends. The CDR3 here is CASSQQVDTEAFF. In nucleotides, the CDR3 is TGCGCCAGCAGCCAACAGGTAGACACTGAAGCTTTCTTT.

The CDR3 reads CASSRTRLNTEAFF. Written as DNA, the CDR3 is TGTGCCAGTAGCCGGACAAGACTGAACACTGAAGCTTTCTTT. This sequence joins TRBV19 and TRBJ1-1; TRBD1 is a possible D gene (5 bases). Germline CDR1 LNHDA, CDR2 SQIVND (reference sequence). Between the trimmed V and J ends, which lost 6 bases and 0 bases, there was a span of 11 bases. This CDR3 comprises 14 residues.